The 3 T cell receptor beta chains below come from one sample, sequenced in a study of blood T cells in healthy people across ages. It was with a sample-barcoded 5' primer and a J-beta primer mix that a second PCR of roughly 7 to 12 cycles was run. Each CDR3 protein gets one entry after TCRdb re-called the 5' RACE reads with MiXCR. The table lists roughly 1.5 million distinct CDR3 sequences, roughly two fifths of them singletons. The sample consisted of blood. These receptors were taken from a woman between 18 and 29 years old in good health.

This clonotype turned up a few times. For the CDR3, the DNA is TGTGCCAGCAGTCCCCCCACAGGGACCTTCTCCTACGAGCAGTACTTC. It yields the protein CASSPPTGTFSYEQYF. The rearrangement uses TRBV12-3 or TRBV12-4 and TRBJ2-7, with D tentatively TRBD1 (6 bases). There are 16 residues in the CDR3. Trimming removed 5 bases from V and 0 bases from J, with 17 bases in between.

The chain couples TRBV24-1 to TRBJ2-1; TRBD1 aligns across 10 bases. Per germline, CDR1 KGHDR and CDR2 SFDVKD. V gave up 7 bases and J gave up 7 bases; unmatched junction bases: 9. CDR3 length: 15 residues. The CDR3 loop is CATSRKPGQGNEQFF. The CDR3 DNA sequence: TGTGCCACCAGCCGTAAACCGGGACAGGGGAATGAGCAGTTCTTC.

The chain recombines TRBV6-5 with TRBJ1-2; D is ambiguous. CDR3 length equals 10 residues. Germline V gene lookup returns CDR1 MNHEY and CDR2 SVGAGI. Trimming removed 8 bases from V and 11 bases from J, with 12 bases in between. The CDR3 DNA reads TGTGCCAGCTTCCACACGGGTTACACCTTC. This gives the protein CASFHTGYTF.